These 29 T cell receptor beta chains came from one sample sequenced in a study of cytomegalovirus exposure and HLA in healthy donors. PCR primers comprised 60 Vbeta and 13 Jbeta primers. The protocol was immunoSEQ multiplex PCR, while the TCRdb copy is restricted to in-frame clones and leaves out a portion. This table holds about 140,000 clones, about three quarters found once. Source material: PBMCs. These receptors were obtained from a man between 18 and 29 years old in good health and CMV-seronegative.

V is TRBV5-4 and J is TRBJ2-2; D may be TRBD2 (6 bases). Germline-derived CDR1 and CDR2 are SGHNT and YYREEE (reference sequence). V gave up 1 base and J gave up 1 base, with 8 bases separating them. The CDR3 spans 15 residues. The CDR3 DNA reads TGTGCCAGCAGCTTGTGGCGGGGGAACACCGGGGAGCTGTTTTTT. Its protein is CASSLWRGNTGELFF.

This clone was seen more than once but under ten times. An end of the junction does not agree with germline; a read error may underlie this. V gene TRBV5-6 combines with J gene TRBJ1-2, with D maybe TRBD1 (6 bases). Germline V gene lookup returns CDR1 SGHDT and CDR2 YYEEEE. The CDR3 loop spans 14 amino acids. In nucleotides, the CDR3 is TGTGCCAGCAGTTTGGTCAGGGGAGAGTATGGCTACACCTTC. It is translated as CASSLVRGEYGYTF. The full variable domain, with the rest looked up from reference TRBV5-6 and TRBJ1-2, is DAGVTQSPTHLIKTRGQQVTLRCSPKSGHDTVSWYQQALGQGPQFIFQYYEEEERQRGNFPDRFSGHQFPNYSSELNVNALLLGDSALYLCASSLVRGEYGYTFGSGTRLTVV.

The table lists this clone with a few counts. The CDR3 bases are TGTGCCAGCAGCGCAGGGACAGGGTCCTACGAGCAGTACTTC. Protein: CASSAGTGSYEQYF. J is TRBJ2-7 and V is TRBV5-4, with 9 bases aligning to TRBD1. Germline-derived CDR1 and CDR2 are SGHNT and YYREEE (reference sequence). V lost 4 bases and J lost 1; bases outside the gene matches: 3. The CDR3 has 14 amino acids. Full variable domain (missing parts from reference TRBV5-4 and TRBJ2-7): ETGVTQSPTHLIKTRGQQVTLRCSSQSGHNTVSWYQQALGQGPQFIFQYYREEENGRGNFPPRFSGLQFPNYSSELNVNALELDDSALYLCASSAGTGSYEQYFGPGTRLTVT.

This clone was seen a single time. This sequence joins TRBV13 and TRBJ2-1; no clear D gene. Germline V lookup: CDR1 PRHDT, CDR2 FYEKMQ (reference sequence). The V end was cut by 2 bases, the J end by 1 base, with 6 bases between. The CDR3 has 14 residues. CDR3 protein: CASSLPGSYNEQFF. CDR3 bases: TGTGCCAGCAGCTTACCAGGATCCTACAATGAGCAGTTCTTC.

The rearrangement links TRBV14 to TRBJ2-3, with no clear D. CDR1 and CDR2 (germline): SGHDN, FVKESK. V lost 1 base and J lost 7, with 9 bases in between. There are 13 residues in the CDR3. Written as DNA, the CDR3 is TGTGCCAGCAGCCAAGTTAATGCGTATACGCAGTATTTT. This codes for CASSQVNAYTQYF.

This clone was counted only a few times. The chain links TRBV19 to TRBJ1-5; possibly TRBD1 for D (5 bases). The V gene's germline CDR1 is LNHDA and CDR2 SQIVND (reference sequence). This CDR3 is built from 18 residues. V lost 0 bases, J lost 0 bases, and 15 bases lay in between. The CDR3 is CASSIDSSQGYSNQPQHF. Here the CDR3 DNA reads TGTGCCAGTAGTATAGATAGTTCGCAGGGATATAGCAATCAGCCCCAGCATTTT.

The chain combines TRBV15 with TRBJ1-5, with a weak D call TRBD1 (5 bases). This CDR3 region has 14 residues. Trimming shortened V by 4 bases and J by 4 bases, and 11 bases separated the two germline ends. The germline CDR1 and CDR2 sequences are LNHNV and YYDKDF (reference sequence). CDR3: CATSKGVGNQPQHF. The DNA for the CDR3 is TGTGCCACCAGCAAAGGGGTAGGGAATCAGCCCCAGCATTTT.

V is TRBV4-1 and J is TRBJ1-2; 8 nucleotides match TRBD1. The CDR3 loop spans 17 amino acids. V was clipped by 3 bases and J by 4 bases; unmatched bases: 13. Germline CDR1 and CDR2: MGHRA and YSYEKL. DNA for the CDR3: TGCGCCAGCAGCCAGGGGCAGGGGGCGATCAACCCCTATGGCTACACCTTC. Its translation is CASSQGQGAINPYGYTF.

The gene calls are TRBV7-3 and TRBJ2-2, with a tentative D call TRBD1 (6 bases). Germline V CDR1 and CDR2: SGHTA, FQGTGA. This CDR3 has 15 residues. With 5 bases removed from V and 3 bases from J, the gap between germline ends came to 13 bases. The CDR3 reads CASSLGQLHTGELFF. The CDR3 nucleotides read TGTGCCAGCAGCCTTGGACAGCTTCACACCGGGGAGCTGTTTTTT.

The rearrangement uses TRBV2 and TRBJ2-5; D remains unclear. The tail of the sequence fits TRBJ2-7 better, so the J call may be wrong. Looked up from germline, CDR1 is SNHLY and CDR2 is FYNNEI. This CDR3 has 15 amino acids. The DNA of the CDR3 is TGTGCCAGCAGTGAAGGTTTATCGGAAGCGCGCGAGCAGTACTTC. It encodes CASSEGLSEAREQYF.

This sequence joins TRBV7-3 and TRBJ1-1; D might be TRBD1 (5 bases). CDR3 length equals 13 residues. Germline lookup yields CDR1 SGHTA and CDR2 FQGTGA. V was pared by 5 bases and J by 4 bases, with 11 bases between. The CDR3 loop reads CASSEGAPTEAFF. In nucleotides, the CDR3 is TGTGCCAGCAGCGAAGGGGCGCCCACTGAAGCTTTCTTT.

V and J are TRBV19 and TRBJ1-5; 9 bases match TRBD1. Germline-derived CDR1 and CDR2 are LNHDA and SQIVND (reference sequence). This CDR3 is 13 amino acids long. V shed 7 bases and J 12 bases; nucleotides not matched to a gene: 10. DNA for the CDR3: TGTGCCAGTACCTCAATGACAGGGGGGGGCCAGCATTTT. This gives the protein CASTSMTGGGQHF.

The J gene is TRBJ1-5, the V gene TRBV6-6, with D possibly matching TRBD1 (5 bases). V was pared by 6 bases and J by 6 bases, with 21 bases between. Germline V lookup: CDR1 MNHNY, CDR2 SVGAGI (reference sequence). This CDR3 contains 16 residues. DNA of the CDR3: TGTGCCAGCAGCAAACGCTCGGTAGGGGAGGGTCAGCCCCAGCATTTT. Translation gives CASSKRSVGEGQPQHF.

This chain links TRBV6-4 with TRBJ2-3, with TRBD2 matching 8 bases. The CDR3 consists of 15 residues. The germline V gene encodes CDR1 MRHNA and CDR2 SNTAGT. J was trimmed by 4 bases and V by 3 bases; bases with no gene match: 6. CDR3 sequence: CASSETSERADTQYF. CDR3 nucleotide sequence: TGTGCCAGCAGTGAGACTAGCGAGAGGGCAGATACGCAGTATTTT.

The J gene is TRBJ2-3, the V gene TRBV11-2, with 8 bases matching TRBD2. This CDR3 is 16 amino acids long. Germline CDR1 reads SGHAT; CDR2 reads FQNNGV. Losses at the gene ends were 5 bases for V and 2 bases for J; bases not matched to a gene: 9. Here the CDR3 DNA reads TGTGCCAGCAGCCGTCCCGTAGCGGGACTCACAGATACGCAGTATTTT. Protein: CASSRPVAGLTDTQYF.

The gene calls are TRBV10-3 and TRBJ1-2; 7 nucleotides agree with TRBD1. Per germline, CDR1 ENHRY and CDR2 SYGVKD. This CDR3 contains 14 residues. V lost 8 bases and J lost 2; bases outside the gene matches: 8. In DNA form, the CDR3 reads TGTGCCATCTATACCGGGACAGAAAACTATGGCTACACCTTC. Translated, it gives CAIYTGTENYGYTF.

The rearrangement links TRBV2 to TRBJ1-1; TRBD1 is a possible D gene (6 bases). Germline-derived CDR1 and CDR2 are SNHLY and FYNNEI. This CDR3 spans 17 amino acids. Trimming left V 5 bases short and J 0 bases short, with 19 bases between. The CDR3 spells CASSFPTTGPMNTEAFF. CDR3 in DNA: TGTGCCAGCAGTTTCCCCACAACAGGGCCCATGAACACTGAAGCTTTCTTT. The full variable domain, with the rest looked up from reference TRBV2 and TRBJ1-1, is EPEVTQTPSHQVTQMGQEVILRCVPISNHLYFYWYRQILGQKVEFLVSFYNNEISEKSEIFDDQFSVERPDGSNFTLKIRSTKLEDSAMYFCASSFPTTGPMNTEAFFGQGTRLTVV.

The CDR3 sequence is CASSLMGGKGLYNEQFF. The CDR3, as DNA: TGTGCCAGCAGCTTAATGGGGGGTAAAGGCCTATACAATGAGCAGTTCTTC. This sequence joins TRBV7-3 and TRBJ2-1; the D gene is possibly TRBD2 (6 bases). CDR1 and CDR2 from the germline V gene are SGHTA and FQGTGA. This CDR3 is 17 amino acids long. Between the trimmed V and J ends, which lost 1 base and 4 bases, there was a span of 17 bases.

The chain employs TRBV13 and TRBJ1-1, with TRBD1 matching 8 bases. This CDR3 region has 16 residues. CDR1 and CDR2 (germline): PRHDT, FYEKMQ (reference sequence). The V segment lost 5 bases and the J segment 4 bases; nucleotides outside the gene matches: 12. In DNA, the CDR3 is TGTGCCAGCAGCCCCACCCCGGACAGGGTTGCCACTGAAGCTTTCTTT. It codes for CASSPTPDRVATEAFF.

V and J are TRBV6-6 and TRBJ2-5, with D tentatively TRBD2 (5 bases). Germline loops: CDR1 MNHNY, CDR2 SVGAGI (reference sequence). V was cut by 0 bases and J by 5 bases, with 7 bases left in between. The CDR3 length is 13 residues. CDR3 loop: CASSYSRAETQYF. CDR3 in DNA: TGTGCCAGCAGTTACTCGAGGGCGGAGACCCAGTACTTC.

The chain employs TRBV6-6 and TRBJ2-5; D gene ambiguous. The CDR3 spans 11 residues. CDR1 is MNHNY, CDR2 SVGAGI, per germline (reference sequence). The V end was cut by 6 bases, the J end by 3 bases, with 5 bases between. CDR3 protein: CASSREETQYF. The CDR3 DNA is TGTGCCAGCAGCCGAGAAGAGACCCAGTACTTC.

The rearrangement links TRBV5-1 to TRBJ2-7, with 10 bases fitting TRBD2. Losses at the gene ends were 0 bases for V and 1 base for J; bases not matched to a gene: 10. The CDR3 consists of 18 residues. Germline assignment: CDR1 SGHRS and CDR2 YFSETQ. The CDR3 nucleotides are TGCGCCAGCAGCTTGGGGAGTAGCGGGAGGCTCCTTTCCTACGAGCAGTACTTC. This translates into CASSLGSSGRLLSYEQYF.

The chain uses TRBV7-9 and TRBJ1-5; perhaps TRBD1 as D (5 bases). Trimming shortened V by 1 base and J by 0 bases, and 19 bases separated the two germline ends. Germline CDR1 SEHNR, CDR2 FQNEAQ (reference sequence). The CDR3 consists of 19 residues. The CDR3: CASSLVGAGRSYSNQPQHF. The CDR3 bases are TGTGCCAGCAGCTTAGTTGGGGCAGGGCGCTCCTATAGCAATCAGCCCCAGCATTTT.

This chain uses TRBV19 with TRBJ2-7, with D possibly TRBD1 on 6 matching bases. In germline, CDR1 is LNHDA, CDR2 SQIVND (reference sequence). CDR3 length: 13 residues. V was shortened by 2 bases and J by 6 bases, with 11 bases between the two germline ends. The CDR3 DNA follows: TGTGCCAGTAGTATAACCTCAGGGGTCGAGCAGTACTTC. Protein sequence: CASSITSGVEQYF.

This chain uses TRBV27 with TRBJ2-7; 9 nucleotides match TRBD2. The CDR3 has 14 residues. The V segment lost 11 bases and the J segment 2 bases; nucleotides outside the gene matches: 10. Germline CDR1 and CDR2: MNHEY and SMNVEV (reference sequence). CDR3 in amino acids: CAVGWAGGPYEQYF. As DNA, the CDR3 is TGTGCCGTCGGATGGGCGGGGGGGCCCTACGAGCAGTACTTC.

This chain uses TRBV6-1 with TRBJ2-3; D might be TRBD1 (7 bases). Germline lookup yields CDR1 MNHNS and CDR2 SASEGT. The V gene lost 3 bases and the J gene lost 0 bases, with 10 bases spanning the gap. There are 15 residues in the CDR3. DNA of the CDR3: TGTGCCAGCAGTGACAGGGGGGTAAGCACAGATACGCAGTATTTT. As protein: CASSDRGVSTDTQYF.

The chain joins TRBV19 to TRBJ1-2; the D gene is possibly TRBD1 (5 bases). This CDR3 is built from 17 residues. In germline, CDR1 is LNHDA, CDR2 SQIVND (reference sequence). The V end lost 6 bases, the J end lost 1 base, and 21 bases lay between the germline ends. The CDR3 spells CASSLGPELSVNYGYTF. For the CDR3, the DNA is TGTGCCAGTAGCCTGGGGCCTGAACTATCCGTTAACTATGGCTACACCTTC. Full variable domain (missing parts from reference TRBV19 and TRBJ1-2): DGGITQSPKYLFRKEGQNVTLSCEQNLNHDAMYWYRQDPGQGLRLIYYSQIVNDFQKGDIAEGYSVSREKKESFPLTVTSAQKNPTAFYLCASSLGPELSVNYGYTFGSGTRLTVV.

CDR3 DNA sequence: TGTGCCAGCAGTTTAAAGGGGGTGGTCAATCAGCCCCAGCATTTT. It specifies CASSLKGVVNQPQHF. This rearrangement joins TRBV27 to TRBJ1-5, with D maybe TRBD1 (6 bases). Germline V gene sequence: CDR1 MNHEY, CDR2 SMNVEV (reference sequence). Between the trimmed V and J ends, which lost 2 bases and 3 bases, there was a span of 11 bases. The CDR3 runs to 15 residues.

This clone was found once. The chain combines TRBV10-3 with TRBJ1-3; a possible D gene is TRBD1 (5 bases). The CDR3 extends over 14 amino acids. The germline gives CDR1 ENHRY, CDR2 SYGVKD. Trimming removed 7 bases at V and 5 bases at J, with 15 bases between. CDR3 sequence: CAITKGGERNTIYF. CDR3 bases: TGTGCCATCACCAAAGGAGGGGAAAGAAACACCATATATTTT.